The subject of this entry is one T cell receptor (beta chain). What it recognizes is unknown. The sample is drawn from a study of cytomegalovirus exposure and HLA in healthy donors. Study-wide findings and caveats: That first-cohort TCR clusters tended to co-occur in the roughly 110 validation repertoires was found in a later analysis. Rarity characterized most TCR sequences, yet some public TCRs appeared in many donors. In vitro checks showed that a few CMV-associated chains really do target CMV antigens. Altogether, 164 TCR beta chains were recorded as cytomegalovirus-associated.

TCRdb's copy holds only in-frame clones and misses some; the assay was immunoSEQ multiplex PCR. Of under 200,000 clones in the sample, about 95% were seen once. CDR1 is SGHRS, CDR2 YFSETQ, per germline. CDR3 length equals 17 residues. V trimming: 0 bases; J trimming: 1 base; junction bases outside the gene matches: 7. Sequenced material: PBMCs. This clonotype originated in a young woman in good health and CMV-seronegative. The chain combines TRBV5-1 with TRBJ2-5, with 9 positions matching TRBD2. DNA of the CDR3: TGCGCCAGCAGCTTGGCCGTGCTAGCGGGGAGCCAAGAGACCCAGTACTTC. Its translation: CASSLAVLAGSQETQYF.